This TCR beta chain was retrieved from a study of T cell responses to AZD1222 COVID-19 vaccine. Study-wide results and limits: The donors showed a predominance of white British ancestry and of females, with possible underestimation of clonal diversity. Increases in Spike-specific TCR breadth and depth were seen after two AZD1222 doses.

Sequencing was performed with immunoSEQ multiplex PCR; in TCRdb, only in-frame clones are kept and a portion is missing. The sample lists roughly 87,000 clones, approximately 90% occurring once. Concerning this clone itself: Its antigen is unidentified.

Here the sequenced sample was peripheral blood, taken 28 days after the second AZD1222 dose. The source is an adult who received the AZD1222 COVID-19 vaccine.

The CDR3 sequence is CASSFGTGYSSPLHF. For the CDR3, the DNA is TGTGCCAGCAGCTTCGGGACAGGGTACTCTTCACCCCTCCACTTT. This chain joins TRBV13 and TRBJ1-6; TRBD1 matches at 9 bases. This CDR3 is 15 amino acids long. V was clipped by 3 bases and J by 9 bases; unmatched bases: 6. CDR1 PRHDT and CDR2 FYEKMQ come from the germline V gene (reference sequence).